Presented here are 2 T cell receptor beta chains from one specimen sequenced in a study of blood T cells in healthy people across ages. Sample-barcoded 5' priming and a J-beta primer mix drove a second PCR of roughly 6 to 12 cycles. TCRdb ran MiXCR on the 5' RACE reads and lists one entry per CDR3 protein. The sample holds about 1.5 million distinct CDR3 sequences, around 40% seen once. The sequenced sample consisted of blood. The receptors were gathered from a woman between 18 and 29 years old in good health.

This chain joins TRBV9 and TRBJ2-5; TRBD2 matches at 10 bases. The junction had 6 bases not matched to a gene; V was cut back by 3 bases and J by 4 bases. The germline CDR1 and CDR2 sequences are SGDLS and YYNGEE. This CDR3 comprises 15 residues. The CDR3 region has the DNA TGTGCCAGCAGCGCTACTAGCGGGGCAACAGAGACCCAGTACTTC. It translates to CASSATSGATETQYF.

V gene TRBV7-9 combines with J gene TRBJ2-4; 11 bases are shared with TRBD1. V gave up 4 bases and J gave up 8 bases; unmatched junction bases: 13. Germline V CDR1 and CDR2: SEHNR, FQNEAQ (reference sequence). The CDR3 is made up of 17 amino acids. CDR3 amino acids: CASSSSLLGQGADIQYF. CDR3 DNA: TGTGCCAGCAGCTCATCCCTACTCGGACAGGGGGCTGACATTCAGTACTTC.